One and the same sample provided the 5 T cell receptor beta chains below, sequenced in a study of immune evolution from preneoplasia to lung adenocarcinoma. Generated by immunoSEQ multiplex PCR, the TCRdb table keeps only in-frame clones and is missing some. In the table there are thousands of clones, around 74% of which are singletons. Sequencing used FFPE atypical adenomatous hyperplasia tissue from the lung. Indicated subset: atypical adenomatous hyperplasia (AAH), lung preneoplasia. The receptors were gathered from an older donor with lung adenocarcinoma. Some clones in this sample may be carry-over from other donors' samples.

This clone has a handful of counts. In nucleotides, the CDR3 is TGTGCCAGCAGTGAACATTTGGGGGTCACAGATACGCAGTATTTT. Translating gives CASSEHLGVTDTQYF. The V and J genes are TRBV2 and TRBJ2-3, with D perhaps given as TRBD1 or TRBD2 (5 bases each). The ends were cut back, 2 bases at V and 2 bases at J, with 11 bases in the middle. The CDR3 runs to 15 residues. Looked up from germline, CDR1 is SNHLY and CDR2 is FYNNEI.

This clone appeared a single time. The chain links TRBV4-1 to TRBJ1-5; unclear D gene. V was clipped by 4 bases and J by 5 bases, with 12 bases between them. This CDR3 is built from 14 residues. The germline V gene has CDR1 MGHRA and CDR2 YSYEKL. CDR3 amino acids: CASSPALPDQPQHF. The DNA for the CDR3 is TGCGCCAGCAGCCCGGCCCTCCCCGATCAGCCCCAGCATTTT.

This chain joins TRBV2 and TRBJ2-5; D uncertain. The tail of the sequence fits TRBJ2-7 better, so the J call may be wrong. The CDR3 extends over 11 amino acids. Germline V lookup: CDR1 SNHLY, CDR2 FYNNEI. In nucleotides, the CDR3 is TGTGCCAGCAGTCAGTCCTACGAGCAGTACTTC. Its translation is CASSQSYEQYF.

This sequence joins TRBV7-9 and TRBJ1-5; D remains ambiguous. The CDR3 spans 12 residues. Between the trimmed V and J ends, which lost 1 base and 6 bases, there was a span of 4 bases. The germline V gene has CDR1 SEHNR and CDR2 FQNEAQ (reference sequence). The CDR3 loop reads CASSLDVQPQHF. CDR3 bases: TGTGCCAGCAGCTTAGATGTTCAGCCCCAGCATTTT.

The chain employs TRBV5-1 and TRBJ1-4; D uncertain. This CDR3 contains 12 residues. Germline CDR1 SGHRS, CDR2 YFSETQ. Trimming removed 5 bases from V and 5 bases from J, with 7 bases in between. CDR3 DNA sequence: TGCGCCAGCAGGGCGGGAAATGAAAAACTGTTTTTT. Residues: CASRAGNEKLFF.